This record covers a single T cell receptor beta chain. Its target is not known. The germline CDR1 and CDR2 sequences are SGHTA and FQGNSA. V was pared by 8 bases and J by 7 bases, with 24 bases between. This CDR3 comprises 16 residues. Assay: immunoSEQ multiplex PCR; the TCRdb copy retains only in-frame clones and omits some. The top ten hold around 4.1% of the sample, which has 140,000 to 150,000 clones, about 88% seen once. The data stem from a study of radiation and T cells in renal cell carcinoma. General observations from the study: Without pretreatment biopsies, baseline tumor clonotype presence was undetermined. Top tumor clonotypes rose in blood 2 weeks post-radiation, then contracted.

The time point here: baseline pretreatment blood. The sample's treatment: 15 Gy SBRT to primary tumor, nephrectomy 4 weeks later. The V gene is TRBV7-2, the J gene TRBJ1-3, with D possibly TRBD1 on 5 matching bases. This specimen consisted of blood, obtained from a patient whose treatment included radiotherapy and nephrectomy. The TCR sequence derives from a woman in her seventies with renal cell carcinoma. CDR3 region: CASRPPTRGGRNTIYF. The DNA for the CDR3 is TGTGCCAGCCGCCCCCCCACACGGGGGGGACGGAACACCATATATTTT.